This T cell receptor (beta chain) derives from a study of T cell changes during pregnancy in multiple sclerosis. Per germline, CDR1 GTSNPN and CDR2 SVGIG (reference sequence). Trimming pared 3 bases from V and 3 bases from J, leaving 11 bases between. The CDR3 loop spans 14 amino acids. TCRdb's copy holds only in-frame clones and misses some; the assay was immunoSEQ multiplex PCR. The data hold 85,000 to 100,000 clones, with 92% observed a single time. The sequence was obtained from a female donor with multiple sclerosis, enrolled in a pregnancy study. The sample here was peripheral blood, taken in the first trimester of pregnancy. The rearrangement uses TRBV30 and TRBJ2-2, with D perhaps TRBD1 (6 bases). The CDR3 loop is CAWRQGLYTGELFF. CDR3 nucleotides: TGTGCCTGGAGGCAGGGGCTATACACCGGGGAGCTGTTTTTT.